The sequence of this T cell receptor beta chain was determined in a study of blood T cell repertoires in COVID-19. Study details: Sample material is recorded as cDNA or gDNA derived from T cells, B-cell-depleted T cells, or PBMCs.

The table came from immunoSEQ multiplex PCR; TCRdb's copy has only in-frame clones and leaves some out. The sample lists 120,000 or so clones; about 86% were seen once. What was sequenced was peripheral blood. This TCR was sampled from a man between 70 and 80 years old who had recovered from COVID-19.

For the CDR3, the DNA is TGTGCCAGCCCCGAAGAGACCCAGTACTTC. This codes for CASPEETQYF. V and J are TRBV27 and TRBJ2-5; D remains unclear. The CDR3 totals 10 residues. Per the germline V gene, CDR1 is MNHEY and CDR2 is SMNVEV (reference sequence). V was clipped by 8 bases and J by 3 bases, with 4 bases between them.